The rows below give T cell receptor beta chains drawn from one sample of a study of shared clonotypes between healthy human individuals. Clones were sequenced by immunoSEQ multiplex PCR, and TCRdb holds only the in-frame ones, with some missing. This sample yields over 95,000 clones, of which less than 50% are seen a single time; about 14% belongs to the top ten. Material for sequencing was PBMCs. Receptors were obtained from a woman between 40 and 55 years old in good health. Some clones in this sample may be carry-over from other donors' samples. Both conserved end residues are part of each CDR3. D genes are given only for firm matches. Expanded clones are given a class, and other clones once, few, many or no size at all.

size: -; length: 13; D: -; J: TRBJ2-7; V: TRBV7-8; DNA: TGTGCCAGCAGCTTAGGGTTGGTCTACGAGCAGTACTTC; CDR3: CASSLGLVYEQYF
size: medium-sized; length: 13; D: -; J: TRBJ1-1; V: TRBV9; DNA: TGTGCCAGCAGCGTAGGATCGGGGACTGAAGCTTTCTTT; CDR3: CASSVGSGTEAFF
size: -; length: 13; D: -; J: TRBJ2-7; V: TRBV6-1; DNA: TGTGCCAGCGCCAGCGGTTTCTCCTACGAGCAGTACTTC; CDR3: CASASGFSYEQYF
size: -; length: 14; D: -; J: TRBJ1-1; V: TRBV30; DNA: TGTGCCTGCCACCCGGCAGGGTATCTTGCTGAAGCTTTCTTT; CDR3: CACHPAGYLAEAFF
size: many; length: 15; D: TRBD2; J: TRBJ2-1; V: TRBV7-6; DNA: TGTGCCAGCAGCTCACTAGCGGGAGGGCCGAATGAGCAGTTCTTC; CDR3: CASSSLAGGPNEQFF
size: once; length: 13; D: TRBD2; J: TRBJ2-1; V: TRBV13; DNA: TGTGCCAGCGGAACGGGAGGGGTGGTTGAGCAGTTCTTC; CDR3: CASGTGGVVEQFF
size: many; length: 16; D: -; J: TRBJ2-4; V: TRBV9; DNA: TGTGCCAGCAGCGTAGGGGCCAGGGGACTGCAAGACATTCAGTACTTC; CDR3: CASSVGARGLQDIQYF
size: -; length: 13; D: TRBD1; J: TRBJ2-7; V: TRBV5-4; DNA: TGTGCCAGCAGCCAAGGGGGCGCCTACGAGCAGTACTTC; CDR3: CASSQGGAYEQYF
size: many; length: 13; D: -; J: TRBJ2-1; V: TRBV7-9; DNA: TGTGCCAGCAGCTTATCGGAGTACAATGAGCAGTTCTTC; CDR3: CASSLSEYNEQFF
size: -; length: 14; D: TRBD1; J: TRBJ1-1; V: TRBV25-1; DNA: TGTGCCAGTTCGACAGGGGGCGGGATGACTGAAGCTCTCTTT; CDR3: CASSTGGGMTEALF
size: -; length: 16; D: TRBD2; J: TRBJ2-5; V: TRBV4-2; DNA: TGTGCCAGCAGCCAGGTCCCCGGGACTACACAAGAGACCCAGTACTTC; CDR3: CASSQVPGTTQETQYF
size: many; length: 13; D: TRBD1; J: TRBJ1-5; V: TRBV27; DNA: TGTGCCAGCAGTTGGGACAGGGCTCAGCCCCAGCATTTT; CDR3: CASSWDRAQPQHF
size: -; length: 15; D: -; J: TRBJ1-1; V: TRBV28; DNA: TGTGCCAGCGGCGTCCCAGGACACCGGGGGACTGAAGCTTTCTTT; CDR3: CASGVPGHRGTEAFF
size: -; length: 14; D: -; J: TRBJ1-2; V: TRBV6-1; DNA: TGTGCCATCAAGGGTGACAGGACTAACTATGGCTACACCTTC; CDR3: CAIKGDRTNYGYTF
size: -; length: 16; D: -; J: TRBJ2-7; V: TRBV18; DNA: TGTGCCAGCTCACCACCCTATAGTCGGGGGGCGGGCGAGCAGTACTTC; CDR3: CASSPPYSRGAGEQYF
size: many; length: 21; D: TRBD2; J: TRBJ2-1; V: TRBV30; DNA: TGTGCCTGGAGCGGAGAGCCGGGACTAGCGGGACTCCACGCGTATTACAATGAGCAGTTCTTC; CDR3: CAWSGEPGLAGLHAYYNEQFF
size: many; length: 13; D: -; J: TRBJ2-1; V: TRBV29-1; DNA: TGCAGCGCGAGCGGGTCACCGAGGGGAGAGCAGTTCTTC; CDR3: CSASGSPRGEQFF
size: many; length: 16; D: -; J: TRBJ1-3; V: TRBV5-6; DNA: TGTGCCAGCAGCCTAGGAACAGGAGTATCTGGAAACACCATATATTTT; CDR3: CASSLGTGVSGNTIYF
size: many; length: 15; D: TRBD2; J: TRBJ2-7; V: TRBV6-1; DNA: TGTGCCAGCAATCCAGCGGGAGGACTGACATACGAGCAGTACTTC; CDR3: CASNPAGGLTYEQYF
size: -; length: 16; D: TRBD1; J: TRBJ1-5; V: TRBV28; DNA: TGTGCCAGCAGTATGGTGACAGGGGGACTCAATCAGCCCCAGCATTTT; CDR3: CASSMVTGGLNQPQHF
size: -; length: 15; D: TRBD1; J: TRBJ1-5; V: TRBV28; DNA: TGTGCCAGCAGTACAAATGGACAGGGTAATCAGCCCCAGCATTTT; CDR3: CASSTNGQGNQPQHF
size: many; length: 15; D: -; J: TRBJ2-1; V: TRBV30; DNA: TGTGCCTGGAGTCCCCCGGGAGCGGACTACAATGAGCAGTTCTTC; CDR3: CAWSPPGADYNEQFF
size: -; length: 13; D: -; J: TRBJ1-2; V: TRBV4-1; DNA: TGCGCCAGCAGCCCCTCCAGGGGCTATGGCTACACCTTC; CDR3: CASSPSRGYGYTF
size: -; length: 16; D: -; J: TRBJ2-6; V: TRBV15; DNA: TGTGCCACCAGCGGACGCGGAGGCTCTGGGGCCAACGTCCTGACTTTC; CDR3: CATSGRGGSGANVLTF
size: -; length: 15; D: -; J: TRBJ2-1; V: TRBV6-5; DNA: TGTGCCAGCAGTTTGCAGGACGGCTCCTACAATGAGCAGTTCTTC; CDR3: CASSLQDGSYNEQFF
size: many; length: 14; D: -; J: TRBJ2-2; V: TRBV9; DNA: TGTGCCAGCAGCGTATCGGGGAACACCGGGGAGCTGTTTTTT; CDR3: CASSVSGNTGELFF
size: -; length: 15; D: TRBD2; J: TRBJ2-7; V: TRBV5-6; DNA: TGTGCCAGCAGTGACGTCACTAGCGGCTCCTACGAGCAGTACTTC; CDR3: CASSDVTSGSYEQYF
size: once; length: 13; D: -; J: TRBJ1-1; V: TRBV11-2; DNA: TGTGCCAGCAGCGCATTTAGACAGGACGAAGCTTTCTTT; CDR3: CASSAFRQDEAFF
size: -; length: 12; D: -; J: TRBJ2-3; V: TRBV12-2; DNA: TGTGCAAGTCGCCCCCACCGGGGTTCGCAGTATTTT; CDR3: CASRPHRGSQYF
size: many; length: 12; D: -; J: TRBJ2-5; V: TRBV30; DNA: TGTGCCTGGAGCATCGGATGGGAGACCCAGTACTTC; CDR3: CAWSIGWETQYF
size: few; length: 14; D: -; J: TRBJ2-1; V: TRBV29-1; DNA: TGCAGCGTTGAGGGGACGGGCTCCTACAATGAGCAGTTCTTC; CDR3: CSVEGTGSYNEQFF
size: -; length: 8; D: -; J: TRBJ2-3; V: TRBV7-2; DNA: TGTGCCAGTCCTGCCCGGTATTTT; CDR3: CASPARYF
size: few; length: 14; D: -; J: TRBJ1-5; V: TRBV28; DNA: TGTGCCAGCAACCCCCCAGGGTGGAATCAGCCCCAGCATTTT; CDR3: CASNPPGWNQPQHF
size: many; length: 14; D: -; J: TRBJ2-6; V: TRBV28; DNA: TGTGCCAGCAGTTCACCGACAGGGGCCAACGTCCTGACTTTC; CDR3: CASSSPTGANVLTF
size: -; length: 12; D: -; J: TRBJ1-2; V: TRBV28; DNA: TGTGCCAGCAGTTTTCAGGGATCGAGCTACACCTTC; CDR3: CASSFQGSSYTF
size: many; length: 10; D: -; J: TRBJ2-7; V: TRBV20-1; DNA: TGCAGTGCTGCATCCTACGAGCAGTACTTC; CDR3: CSAASYEQYF
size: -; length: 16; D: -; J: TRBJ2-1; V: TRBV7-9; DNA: TGTGCCAGCAGCCTTGGCAGGGGACTCCCGTACAATGAGCAGTTCTTC; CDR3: CASSLGRGLPYNEQFF
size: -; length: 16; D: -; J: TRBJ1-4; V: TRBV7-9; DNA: TGTGCCAGCAGCTCCCGGCAGGGTTATAAGGGTGAAAAACTGTTTTTT; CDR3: CASSSRQGYKGEKLFF
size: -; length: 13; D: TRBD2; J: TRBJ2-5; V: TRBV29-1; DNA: TGCAGCGTTGGGACTAGCGGCGGGGGGACCCAGTACTTC; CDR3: CSVGTSGGGTQYF
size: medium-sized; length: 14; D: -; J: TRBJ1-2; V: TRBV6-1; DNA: TGTGCCAGCAGTGAAGCGGCTGACGCCCTTGGCTACACCTTC; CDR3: CASSEAADALGYTF
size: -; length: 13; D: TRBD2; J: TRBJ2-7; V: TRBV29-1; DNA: TGCAGCGTTGAAGGCAGCGGGAGGGACGAGCAGTACTTC; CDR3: CSVEGSGRDEQYF
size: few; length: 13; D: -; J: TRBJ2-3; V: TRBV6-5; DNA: TGTGCCAGCAGCACTAGACAGACAGATACGCAGTATTTT; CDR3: CASSTRQTDTQYF
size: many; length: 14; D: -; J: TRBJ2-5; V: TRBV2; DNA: -; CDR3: CASIHFGREKTQYF
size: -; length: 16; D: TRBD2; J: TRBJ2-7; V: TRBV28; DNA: TGTGCCAGCAGTTCCAGCAGAGCGGGAATCTCCTACGAGCAGTACTTC; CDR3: CASSSSRAGISYEQYF
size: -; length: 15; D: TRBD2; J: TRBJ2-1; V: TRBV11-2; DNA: TGTGCCGGCAGCTTAGCAGGTAGCGGGAGAAATGAGCAGTTCTTC; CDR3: CAGSLAGSGRNEQFF
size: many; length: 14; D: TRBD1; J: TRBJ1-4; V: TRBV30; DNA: TGTGCCTGGAGAAAACAGGGGGCCGGAGAAAAACTGTTTTTT; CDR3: CAWRKQGAGEKLFF
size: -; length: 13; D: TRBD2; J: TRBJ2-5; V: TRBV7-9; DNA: TGTGCCAGCAGCGCTAGCGGAAAAGAGACCCAGTACTTC; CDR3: CASSASGKETQYF
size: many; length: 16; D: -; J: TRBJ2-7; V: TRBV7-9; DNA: TGTGCCAGCAGCTTAGGCGCTGGGTTCGGCTCCTACGAGCAGTACTTC; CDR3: CASSLGAGFGSYEQYF
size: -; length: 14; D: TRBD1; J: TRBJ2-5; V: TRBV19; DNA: TGTGCCAGTAGTGGACAGGCTGATTTCTACGAGCAGCACTTC; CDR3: CASSGQADFYEQHF
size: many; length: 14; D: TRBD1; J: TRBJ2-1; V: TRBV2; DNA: TGTGCCAGCAGTGTTGGCAGGGGGTTGGATGAGCAGTTCTTC; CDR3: CASSVGRGLDEQFF
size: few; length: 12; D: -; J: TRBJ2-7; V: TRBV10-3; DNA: TGTGCCATCAGGGGAGGCTCCTACGAGCAGTACTTC; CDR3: CAIRGGSYEQYF
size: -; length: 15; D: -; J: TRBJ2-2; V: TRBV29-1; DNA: TGCAGCGTAAATCCTACAGGGATGGGCACCGGGGAGCTGTTTTTT; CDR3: CSVNPTGMGTGELFF
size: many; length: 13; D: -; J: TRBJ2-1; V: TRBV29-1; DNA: TGCAGCGCCGCAAAATGGGGACACAATGAGCAGTTCTTC; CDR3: CSAAKWGHNEQFF